This TCR beta chain was obtained from a study of shared clonotypes between healthy human individuals. On the study more broadly: Each donor's CD8 memory used one plate, CD8 naive two, each CD4 subset three. Overall study results and limits: The rarefaction results pointed to incomplete sorted-subset sequencing despite large depth.

Note on this clone: Its specificity is unknown.

CDR1 and CDR2 (germline): GTSNPN, SVGIG (reference sequence). The CDR3 length is 12 residues. V dropped 8 bases and J dropped 4 bases, with 14 bases sitting between them. Genomic DNA of each subset was evenly split across several immunoSEQ plates. Produced via immunoSEQ multiplex PCR; TCRdb's table is partial and in-frame only. Seen here are hundreds of thousands of clones, approximately 90% observed once, and the top ten hold roughly 22%. CD45RO-negative, CCR7-positively selected cells formed the naive CD8 fraction, excluding terminally differentiated effector memory CD45RA+ cells. This clonotype was obtained from a man aged 25-40 years in good health. Sample: naive CD8+ T cells sorted from blood. V and J are TRBV30 and TRBJ2-5, with TRBD2 as a possible D gene (7 bases). CDR3: CAGLGGRETQYF. CDR3 coding DNA: TGTGCCGGGTTGGGGGGGCGAGAGACCCAGTACTTC.